This is a list of T cell receptor beta chains from one sample in a study of blood T cell repertoires in COVID-19. TCRdb keeps only in-frame clones here, not all; method: immunoSEQ multiplex PCR. The repertoire holds around 160,000 clones, approximately 80% seen once, with 3% in the top ten. Specimen: peripheral blood. The receptors shown here come from a woman aged 40 to 50 with active or convalescent COVID-19. Each CDR3 is given with its conserved first and last residue. The order of the fields is J gene, V gene, CDR3 protein.

>TRBJ2-2|TRBV27
CASTGQGAGGTGELFF
>TRBJ2-5|TRBV15
CATSRVITGQETQYF
>TRBJ2-7|TRBV27
CASSFSASGLSYEQYF
>TRBJ2-3|TRBV27
CASSLSEGGGTDTQYF
>TRBJ1-5|TRBV28
CASTAGTGGRQPQHF
>TRBJ1-6|TRBV11-2
CASSLDPPPGSYNSPLHF
>TRBJ1-4|TRBV9
CASSVRQGDNEKLFF
>TRBJ1-2|TRBV19
CASSIVKAGVTRGYGYTF
>TRBJ1-2|TRBV5-4
CASSLPTDYGYTF
>TRBJ1-1|TRBV11-2
CASIPGGTMNTEAFF
>TRBJ2-7|TRBV7-6
CASSLDTSYEQYF
>TRBJ2-1|TRBV11-2
CASSLAGGLFNEQFF
>TRBJ1-5|TRBV27
CASSFGTGGNQPQHF
>TRBJ1-4|TRBV5-1
CASSPKGQGLSEKLFF
>TRBJ1-4|TRBV28
CATHRVLGEKLFF
>TRBJ1-2|TRBV28
CASSLAGSYGYTF
>TRBJ1-1|TRBV18
CASSDGVPRMNTEAFF
>TRBJ2-6|TRBV24-1
CATSDLSEANVLTF
>TRBJ1-4|TRBV6-6
CASSPARGNEKLFF
>TRBJ2-7|TRBV18
CASSPLQDSYEQYF
>TRBJ1-1|TRBV19
CASSPFPGSTEAFF
>TRBJ2-2|TRBV6-5
CASRRDIGELFF
>TRBJ1-3|TRBV5-6
CASSSLPGTGVGNTIYF
>TRBJ1-2|TRBV7-9
CASSPRDRGANYGYTF
>TRBJ1-1|TRBV18
CASSPYRASNTEAFF
>TRBJ1-1|TRBV19
CASSGVGDTEAFF
>TRBJ2-2|TRBV5-1
CASSWDTNTGELFF
>TRBJ1-6|TRBV28
CASSLSDRIRNSPLHF
>TRBJ2-1|TRBV7-9
CASLSDRVINEQFF
>TRBJ1-1|TRBV28
CASSGQGEWDTEAFF
>TRBJ1-5|TRBV10-1
CASSEGPNQPQHF
>TRBJ2-3|TRBV7-2
CASSLMGPGVGDTQYF
>TRBJ1-2|TRBV4-2
CASSQTGTGRNYGYTF
>TRBJ1-2|TRBV4-1
CASSQEHRVGSGYTF
>TRBJ2-3|TRBV2
CASSEVRITDTQYF
>TRBJ2-7|TRBV6-5
CASSYSGTGYEQYF
>TRBJ1-1|TRBV7-2
CASSYGQPLTEAFF
>TRBJ2-1|TRBV5-6
CASSLELAPNEQFF
>TRBJ1-2|TRBV6-6
CASRSPGQESYGYTF
>TRBJ1-1|TRBV18
CASSPWTAEAFF
>TRBJ2-3|TRBV5-1
CASSLDRDLTDTQYF
>TRBJ1-5|TRBV7-2
CASSLRGGSGNQPQHF
>TRBJ1-1|TRBV27
CASSLSPGREFEAFF